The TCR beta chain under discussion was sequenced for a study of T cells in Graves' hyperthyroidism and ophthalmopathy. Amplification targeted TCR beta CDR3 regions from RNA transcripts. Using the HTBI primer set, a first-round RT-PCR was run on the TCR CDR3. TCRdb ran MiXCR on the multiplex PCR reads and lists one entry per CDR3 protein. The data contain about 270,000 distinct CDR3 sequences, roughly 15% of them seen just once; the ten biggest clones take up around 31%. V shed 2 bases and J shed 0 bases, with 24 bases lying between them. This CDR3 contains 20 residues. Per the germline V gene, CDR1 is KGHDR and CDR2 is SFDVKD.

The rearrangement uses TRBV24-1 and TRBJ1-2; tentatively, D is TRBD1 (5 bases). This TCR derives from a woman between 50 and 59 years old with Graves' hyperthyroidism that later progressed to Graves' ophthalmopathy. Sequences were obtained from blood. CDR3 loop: CATSDSVTNTGEGTNYGYTF. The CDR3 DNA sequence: TGTGCCACCAGTGATTCAGTGACGAACACCGGGGAGGGGACTAACTATGGCTACACCTTC.